This T cell receptor (beta chain) stems from a study of cytomegalovirus exposure and HLA in healthy donors. Primers included in the PCR were 60 Vbeta and 13 Jbeta primers. Repertoires were generated with immunoSEQ multiplex PCR, while TCRdb's copy carries only in-frame clones and drops some. This table holds about 160,000 clones, over 75% found once. Germline values: CDR1 SEHNR, CDR2 FQNEAQ (reference sequence). The V gene lost 2 bases and the J gene lost 3 bases, with 16 bases spanning the gap. The CDR3 has 17 residues. As concerns this clone: Its antigen remains unknown.

General observations from the study: Earlier findings revealed that most TCR beta V segments proved productive either about 87% or about 30% of the time.

This clonotype was sampled from a woman in her twenties or thirties in good health and CMV-seronegative. The sample taken for sequencing was PBMCs. J is TRBJ1-4 and V is TRBV7-9; D possibly corresponds to TRBD1 (5 bases). CDR3 in DNA: TGTGCCAGCAGCTTACAGTACGTCCAGGGCTCTAATGAAAAACTGTTTTTT. This gives the protein CASSLQYVQGSNEKLFF.